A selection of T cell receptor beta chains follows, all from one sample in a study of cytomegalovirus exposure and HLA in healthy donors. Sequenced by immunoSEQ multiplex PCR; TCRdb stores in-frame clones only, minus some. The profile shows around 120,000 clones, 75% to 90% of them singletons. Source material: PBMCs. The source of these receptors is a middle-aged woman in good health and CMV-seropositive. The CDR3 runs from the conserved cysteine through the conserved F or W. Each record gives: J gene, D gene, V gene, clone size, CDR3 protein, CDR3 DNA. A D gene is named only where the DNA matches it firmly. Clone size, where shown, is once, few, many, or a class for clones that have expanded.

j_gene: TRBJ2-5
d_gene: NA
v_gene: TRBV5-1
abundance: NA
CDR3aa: CASSLRGLQETQYF
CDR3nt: TGCGCCAGCAGCTTGCGGGGGTTACAAGAGACCCAGTACTTC

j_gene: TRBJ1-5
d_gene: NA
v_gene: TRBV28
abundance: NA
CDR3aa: CASSLMAGAHQPQHF
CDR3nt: TGTGCCAGCAGTTTAATGGCAGGGGCTCATCAGCCCCAGCATTTT

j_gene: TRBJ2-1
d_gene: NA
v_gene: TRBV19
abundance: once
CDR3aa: CASSIGIEQFF
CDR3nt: TGTGCCAGTAGTATTGGCATTGAGCAGTTCTTC

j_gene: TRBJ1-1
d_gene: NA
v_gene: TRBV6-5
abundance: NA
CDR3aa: CASSLRGDGWAEAFF
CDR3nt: TGTGCCAGCAGCCTACGGGGGGACGGGTGGGCTGAAGCTTTCTTT

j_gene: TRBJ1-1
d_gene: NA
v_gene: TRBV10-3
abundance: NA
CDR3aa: CAIGSRRGAMNTEAFF
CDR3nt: TGTGCCATCGGTTCGCGACGGGGAGCGATGAACACTGAAGCTTTCTTT

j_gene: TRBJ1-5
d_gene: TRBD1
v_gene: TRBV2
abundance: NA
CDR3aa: CASSYRDSGNQPQHF
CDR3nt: TGTGCCAGCAGTTACCGGGACAGTGGCAATCAGCCCCAGCATTTT

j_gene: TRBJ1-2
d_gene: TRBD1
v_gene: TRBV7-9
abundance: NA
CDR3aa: CASSSTGVGGYTF
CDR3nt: TGTGCCAGCAGCTCCACAGGGGTGGGTGGCTACACCTTC

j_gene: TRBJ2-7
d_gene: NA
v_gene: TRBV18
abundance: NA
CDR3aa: CASSPPTGSYEQYF
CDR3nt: TGTGCCAGCTCACCACCGACAGGATCCTACGAGCAGTACTTC

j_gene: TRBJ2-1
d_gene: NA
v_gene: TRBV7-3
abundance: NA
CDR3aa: CASSSGFGGGNRANEQFF
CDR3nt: TGTGCCAGCAGCTCCGGGTTCGGTGGGGGGAATAGAGCCAATGAGCAGTTCTTC

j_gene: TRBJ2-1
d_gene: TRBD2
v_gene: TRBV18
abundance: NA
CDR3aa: CASSPRVAGDPSNEQFF
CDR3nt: TGTGCCAGCTCACCAAGGGTAGCGGGAGACCCGAGTAATGAGCAGTTCTTC

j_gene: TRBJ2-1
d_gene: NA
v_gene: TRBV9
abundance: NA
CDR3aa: CASSVGGMVYEQFF
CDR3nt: TGTGCCAGCAGCGTAGGGGGCATGGTCTATGAGCAGTTCTTC

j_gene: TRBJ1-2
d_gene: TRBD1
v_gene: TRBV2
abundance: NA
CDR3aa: CATRQGASNYGYTF
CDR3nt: TGTGCCACCCGACAGGGGGCAAGTAACTATGGCTACACCTTC

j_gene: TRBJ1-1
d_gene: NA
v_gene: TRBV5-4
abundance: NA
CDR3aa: CASSLEARGLNTEAFF
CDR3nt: TGTGCCAGCAGCTTGGAGGCTAGGGGCCTGAACACTGAAGCTTTCTTT

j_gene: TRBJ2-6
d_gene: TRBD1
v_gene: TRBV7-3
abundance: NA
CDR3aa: CASSFDRGLRSGANVLTF
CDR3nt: TGTGCCAGCAGCTTCGACAGGGGGCTCCGCTCTGGGGCCAACGTCCTGACTTTC

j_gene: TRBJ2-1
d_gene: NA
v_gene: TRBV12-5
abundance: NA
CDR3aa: CASGFGRGGYNEQFF
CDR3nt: TGTGCTAGTGGTTTTGGGAGGGGGGGGTACAATGAGCAGTTCTTC

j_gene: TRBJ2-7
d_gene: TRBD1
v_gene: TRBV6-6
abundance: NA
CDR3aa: CASSYLTGIGNYEQYF
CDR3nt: TGTGCCAGCAGTTACCTGACAGGGATTGGGAACTACGAGCAGTACTTC

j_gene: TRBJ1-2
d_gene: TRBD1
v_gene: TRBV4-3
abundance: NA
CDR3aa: CASSQATGGGYGYPF
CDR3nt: TGCGCCAGCAGCCAAGCTACAGGGGGCGGCTATGGCTACCCCTTC

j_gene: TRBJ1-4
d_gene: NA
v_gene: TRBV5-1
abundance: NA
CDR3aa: CASRREQGSPNEKLFF
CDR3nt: TGCGCCAGCCGTCGGGAACAGGGATCCCCTAATGAAAAACTGTTTTTT